The clone carrying this T cell receptor (beta chain) was found once. Its specificity is not known. These data are taken from a study of cytomegalovirus exposure and HLA in healthy donors. Whole-study results and caveats: Most TCR sequences were rare, but some public TCRs occurred in many donors.

The length of the CDR3 is 15 residues. Only in-frame clones appear in the TCRdb table, and some are missing; sequencing was by immunoSEQ multiplex PCR. The table records 150,000 to 200,000 clones, about 80% of them present only once. This clonotype originated in a man aged 18 to 30 in good health and CMV-seropositive. This rearrangement joins TRBV21-1 to TRBJ1-5; the table gives TRBD1 as D, unverified against the DNA. TRBV21-1 is classified as a pseudogene. Sequenced: PBMCs. This CDR3 is CASSRTGDSNQPQHF. The CDR3 DNA follows: TGTGCCAGCAGCAGGACAGGGGATAGCAATCAGCCCCAGCATTTT.